These T cell receptor beta chains were read from a single sample in a study of radiotherapy plus CTLA-4 blockade in lung cancer. Libraries were prepared by immunoSEQ multiplex PCR; TCRdb keeps only in-frame clonotypes and omits some of them. The table has about 30,000 clones, roughly four fifths seen once. The specimen comprised peripheral blood, sampled from a patient treated with radiotherapy plus ipilimumab. The source is a human donor with non-small cell lung cancer who had stable disease on radiotherapy plus ipilimumab. Each CDR3 is given with its conserved first and last residue. A D gene is named only where the DNA matches it firmly. The size field is filled for only some rows; it gives once, few, many or a size class.

v_gene: TRBV7-2; d_gene: -; j_gene: TRBJ2-7; abundance: few; CDR3nt: TGTGCCAGCAGCCCGTACTCCTACGAGCAGTACTTC; CDR3aa: CASSPYSYEQYF
v_gene: TRBV14; d_gene: -; j_gene: TRBJ1-2; abundance: few; CDR3nt: TGTGCCAGCAGCCAAGTGGGAACGGATGGCTACACCTTC; CDR3aa: CASSQVGTDGYTF
v_gene: TRBV29-1; d_gene: -; j_gene: TRBJ2-3; abundance: -; CDR3nt: TGCAGCGTTGTAGGGGGGGCGAGTACAGATACGCAGTATTTT; CDR3aa: CSVVGGASTDTQYF
v_gene: TRBV5-1; d_gene: -; j_gene: TRBJ1-2; abundance: -; CDR3nt: TGCGCCAGCAGGGAAGGACAGAACTATGGCTACACCTTC; CDR3aa: CASREGQNYGYTF
v_gene: TRBV19; d_gene: TRBD2; j_gene: TRBJ2-4; abundance: -; CDR3nt: TGTGCCAGTACCCGGACTAGCGGGGGGGTAGCCAAAAACATTCAGTACTTC; CDR3aa: CASTRTSGGVAKNIQYF
v_gene: TRBV6-4; d_gene: -; j_gene: TRBJ1-2; abundance: -; CDR3nt: TGTGCCAGCAGTGACCGATCGACAGGAAACTATGGCTACACCTTC; CDR3aa: CASSDRSTGNYGYTF
v_gene: TRBV6-6; d_gene: -; j_gene: TRBJ2-7; abundance: -; CDR3nt: TGTGCCAGCAGCCGGGGCTACGAGCAGTACTTC; CDR3aa: CASSRGYEQYF
v_gene: TRBV2; d_gene: TRBD2; j_gene: TRBJ2-3; abundance: -; CDR3nt: TGTGCCAGCAGGATACTAGCGGGGGGCACAGATACGCAGTATTTT; CDR3aa: CASRILAGGTDTQYF
v_gene: TRBV6-1; d_gene: -; j_gene: TRBJ1-3; abundance: -; CDR3nt: TGTGCCAGCAGTGAACCAGGCTCAGGGGTCGGAAACACCATATATTTT; CDR3aa: CASSEPGSGVGNTIYF
v_gene: TRBV5-4; d_gene: -; j_gene: TRBJ1-2; abundance: -; CDR3nt: TGTGCCAGCAGCTTTTACGGGCAAGACTATGGCTACACCTTC; CDR3aa: CASSFYGQDYGYTF
v_gene: TRBV11-2; d_gene: -; j_gene: TRBJ1-1; abundance: once; CDR3nt: TGTGCCAGCAGCTTAGGCGTAGGGAAGACTGAAGCTTTCTTT; CDR3aa: CASSLGVGKTEAFF
v_gene: TRBV2; d_gene: TRBD2; j_gene: TRBJ2-2; abundance: few; CDR3nt: TGTGCCAGCCTCATTGGACGGGGGGGGAACACCGGGGAGCTGTTTTTT; CDR3aa: CASLIGRGGNTGELFF
v_gene: TRBV5-5; d_gene: TRBD1; j_gene: TRBJ1-3; abundance: -; CDR3nt: TGTGCCAGCAGGGGGACAGATAAAGGAAACACCATATATTTT; CDR3aa: CASRGTDKGNTIYF
v_gene: TRBV5-6; d_gene: -; j_gene: TRBJ1-5; abundance: few; CDR3nt: TGTGCCAGCAGCTGGTACAGAACCAATCAGCCCCAGCATTTT; CDR3aa: CASSWYRTNQPQHF
v_gene: TRBV5-1; d_gene: -; j_gene: TRBJ1-1; abundance: -; CDR3nt: TGCGCCGGAAAACTAGACATGAACACTGAAGCTTTCTTT; CDR3aa: CAGKLDMNTEAFF
v_gene: TRBV2; d_gene: TRBD1; j_gene: TRBJ1-4; abundance: -; CDR3nt: TGTGCCAGTCGGGGGAGGGAAAACCGGGACAGGGGAGACGAAAAACTGTTTTTT; CDR3aa: CASRGRENRDRGDEKLFF
v_gene: TRBV6-1; d_gene: -; j_gene: TRBJ2-4; abundance: -; CDR3nt: TGTGCCAGCAGTGCCGTAACAGGGAACCTGGGATCTTTTCAGTACTTC; CDR3aa: CASSAVTGNLGSFQYF
v_gene: TRBV18; d_gene: -; j_gene: TRBJ2-5; abundance: few; CDR3nt: TGTGCCAGCTCACCACAGGAGACCCAGTACTTC; CDR3aa: CASSPQETQYF
v_gene: TRBV18; d_gene: TRBD1; j_gene: TRBJ2-6; abundance: -; CDR3nt: TGTGCCAGCTCACCACTAGGGACAGGCAACCCTACCTCTGGGGCCAACGTCCTGACTTTC; CDR3aa: CASSPLGTGNPTSGANVLTF
v_gene: TRBV2; d_gene: -; j_gene: TRBJ2-5; abundance: -; CDR3nt: TGTGCCAGCAGTGAATCCTTGACTATCCAAGAGACCCAGTACTTC; CDR3aa: CASSESLTIQETQYF
v_gene: TRBV27; d_gene: -; j_gene: TRBJ1-4; abundance: -; CDR3nt: TGTGCCAGCAGTTTGTCAGGGCCCGAAAAACTGTTTTTT; CDR3aa: CASSLSGPEKLFF
v_gene: TRBV6-1; d_gene: -; j_gene: TRBJ2-2; abundance: -; CDR3nt: TGTGCCAGCAGTAATAGGTGGAACACCGGGGAGCTGTTTTTT; CDR3aa: CASSNRWNTGELFF
v_gene: TRBV11-2; d_gene: -; j_gene: TRBJ1-2; abundance: -; CDR3nt: TGTGCCAGCAGCCGGAGGACTGGGACTAACTATGGCTACACCTTC; CDR3aa: CASSRRTGTNYGYTF
v_gene: TRBV28; d_gene: -; j_gene: TRBJ2-5; abundance: -; CDR3nt: TGTGCCAGCGCTCCGCCGTACCAAGAGACCCAGTACTTC; CDR3aa: CASAPPYQETQYF
v_gene: TRBV14; d_gene: -; j_gene: TRBJ1-1; abundance: once; CDR3nt: TGTGCCAGCAGCCAATCACGGCTTGTTGGCACTGAAGCTTTCTTT; CDR3aa: CASSQSRLVGTEAFF
v_gene: TRBV10-2; d_gene: TRBD2; j_gene: TRBJ2-1; abundance: -; CDR3nt: TGCGCCAGCAGTGAGTCGACTCGGACTAGGGAGTTCTTC; CDR3aa: CASSESTRTREFF
v_gene: TRBV19; d_gene: TRBD1; j_gene: TRBJ2-2; abundance: once; CDR3nt: TGTGCCACCAGAGTGGGGACAGGGAGTACGACCGGGGAGCTGTTTTTT; CDR3aa: CATRVGTGSTTGELFF
v_gene: TRBV9; d_gene: TRBD1; j_gene: TRBJ1-4; abundance: -; CDR3nt: TGTGCCAGCAGCGTAGCGTCGGGGACAGGGGGAACTAATGAAAAACTGTTTTTT; CDR3aa: CASSVASGTGGTNEKLFF
v_gene: TRBV5-1; d_gene: -; j_gene: TRBJ2-1; abundance: once; CDR3nt: TGCGCCAGCAGCGCGGGTTGGGGTAGAAGCGACAATGAGCAGTTCTTC; CDR3aa: CASSAGWGRSDNEQFF
v_gene: TRBV11-2; d_gene: -; j_gene: TRBJ2-2; abundance: -; CDR3nt: TGTGCCAGCAGTCCTCCGGGACCCTCGAACACCGGGGAGCTGTTTTTT; CDR3aa: CASSPPGPSNTGELFF
v_gene: TRBV18; d_gene: -; j_gene: TRBJ2-3; abundance: -; CDR3nt: TGTGCCAGCTCGCGGGACAGAAGGAGAGATACGCAGTATTTT; CDR3aa: CASSRDRRRDTQYF
v_gene: TRBV12-5; d_gene: -; j_gene: TRBJ2-5; abundance: -; CDR3nt: TGTGCTAGTGGTTTGGTGATTAGCGGCGGGGAGACCCAGTACTTC; CDR3aa: CASGLVISGGETQYF
v_gene: TRBV2; d_gene: TRBD2; j_gene: TRBJ2-4; abundance: -; CDR3nt: TGTGCCAGCAGGTGGAGCGGGGCGGTTTCCCCACTAGCCAAAAACATTCAGTACTTC; CDR3aa: CASRWSGAVSPLAKNIQYF
v_gene: TRBV6-5; d_gene: -; j_gene: TRBJ1-5; abundance: few; CDR3nt: TGTGCCAGCAGTTACTCTAGCAATCAGCCCCAGCATTTT; CDR3aa: CASSYSSNQPQHF
v_gene: TRBV30; d_gene: TRBD1; j_gene: TRBJ1-2; abundance: -; CDR3nt: TGTGCCCTCAAGGGGGACAGGGTCTATGGCTACACCTTC; CDR3aa: CALKGDRVYGYTF
v_gene: TRBV6-5; d_gene: TRBD2; j_gene: TRBJ2-1; abundance: -; CDR3nt: TGTGCCAGCAGTCCCCGACTAGCGAACTACAATGAGCAGTTCTTC; CDR3aa: CASSPRLANYNEQFF
v_gene: TRBV11-3; d_gene: -; j_gene: TRBJ2-2; abundance: -; CDR3nt: TGTGCCAGCAGCTTACTTGCTGGGAACACCGGGGAGCTGTTTTTT; CDR3aa: CASSLLAGNTGELFF
v_gene: TRBV18; d_gene: -; j_gene: TRBJ1-1; abundance: -; CDR3nt: TGTGCCAGCTCACCACTATTGGGGTTATCTGAAGCTTTCTTT; CDR3aa: CASSPLLGLSEAFF
v_gene: TRBV4-1; d_gene: -; j_gene: TRBJ1-2; abundance: -; CDR3nt: TGCGCCAGCAGTTTACGGCAGGACGGAGGCTACACCTTC; CDR3aa: CASSLRQDGGYTF
v_gene: TRBV27; d_gene: -; j_gene: TRBJ2-2; abundance: -; CDR3nt: TGTGCCAGCAGCCCTGTATGGGGGGGGCCCTCCACCGGGGAGCTGTTTTTT; CDR3aa: CASSPVWGGPSTGELFF
v_gene: TRBV29-1; d_gene: TRBD2; j_gene: TRBJ2-1; abundance: -; CDR3nt: TGCAGCGTGGATACTAGCGGGGGAAACAATGAGCAGTTCTTC; CDR3aa: CSVDTSGGNNEQFF
v_gene: TRBV29-1; d_gene: TRBD1; j_gene: TRBJ1-1; abundance: -; CDR3nt: TGCAGCGCCGGGGGGGCAGGGGGCTGGACTGAAGCTTTCTTT; CDR3aa: CSAGGAGGWTEAFF
v_gene: TRBV5-4; d_gene: -; j_gene: TRBJ2-5; abundance: -; CDR3nt: TGTGCCAGCAGCTCCAGGGTAGAGACCCAGTACTTC; CDR3aa: CASSSRVETQYF